These 18 T cell receptor beta chains were sequenced from one sample in a study of blood T cell repertoires in COVID-19. Generated by immunoSEQ multiplex PCR, the TCRdb table keeps only in-frame clones and is missing some. Altogether 140,000 or so clones are present, just under 85% being singletons, with the ten largest covering more than 3%. The source material was PBMCs or T cells enriched from blood (not recorded which). These TCRs come from a woman between 45 and 60 years old with acute COVID-19.

The chain combines TRBV5-1 with TRBJ1-6; no firm D call. The CDR3 has 15 residues. V was trimmed by 0 bases and J by 7 bases, leaving 11 bases between them. Per germline, CDR1 SGHRS and CDR2 YFSETQ. The CDR3 is CASSLAVTKNSPLHF. CDR3 coding DNA: TGCGCCAGCAGCTTGGCGGTGACAAAGAATTCACCCCTCCACTTT.

J is TRBJ2-3 and V is TRBV19; 9 bases fit TRBD2. V lost 5 bases to trimming and J lost 3 bases; unmatched junction nucleotides: 9. Germline V gene sequence: CDR1 LNHDA, CDR2 SQIVND (reference sequence). This CDR3 spans 16 amino acids. Here the CDR3 reads CASSDFSGSLTDTQYF. Here the CDR3 DNA reads TGTGCCAGTAGTGACTTTAGCGGGAGCCTAACAGATACGCAGTATTTT.

The rearrangement links TRBV6-4 to TRBJ2-7, with 10 bases lining up with TRBD2. The CDR3 runs to 16 residues. The J segment lost 5 bases and the V segment lost 3 bases, leaving 10 bases of the junction unmatched. The germline gives CDR1 MRHNA, CDR2 SNTAGT. CDR3 in amino acids: CASSDGGSSGRHEQYF. CDR3 sequence (DNA): TGTGCCAGCAGTGATGGGGGGTCTAGCGGGAGACACGAGCAGTACTTC.

The sample holds one count of this clone. The chain carries TRBV5-1 and TRBJ2-3; D unresolved. V was cut by 1 base and J by 0 bases, with 15 bases left in between. This CDR3 is built from 17 residues. Germline values: CDR1 SGHRS, CDR2 YFSETQ. The DNA for the CDR3 is TGCGCCAGCAGCTTGCTCGTTCTAGTTCCCAGCACAGATACGCAGTATTTT. As protein: CASSLLVLVPSTDTQYF.

J is TRBJ1-3 and V is TRBV5-1; 10 bases agree with TRBD1. The CDR3 has 16 amino acids. Germline CDR1 and CDR2: SGHRS and YFSETQ. J gave up 2 bases and V 2 bases, and 4 bases lay outside the gene matches. CDR3 protein: CASSLPGTGAGNTIYF. The CDR3 coding sequence is TGCGCCAGCAGCTTACCCGGGACAGGGGCTGGAAACACCATATATTTT. The variable domain in full, completed from reference TRBV5-1 and TRBJ1-3, reads KAGVTQTPRYLIKTRGQQVTLSCSPISGHRSVSWYQQTPGQGLQFLFEYFSETQRNKGNFPGRFSGRQFSNSRSEMNVSTLELGDSALYLCASSLPGTGAGNTIYFGEGSWLTVV.

The chain uses TRBV6-5 and TRBJ1-2, with D perhaps matching TRBD1 (5 bases). V gave up 5 bases and J gave up 4 bases, with 14 bases separating them. CDR3 length equals 14 residues. Per germline, CDR1 MNHEY and CDR2 SVGAGI. This CDR3 reads CASSTPGLSYGYTF. The CDR3 nucleotides read TGTGCCAGCAGTACGCCGGGACTGAGCTATGGCTACACCTTC.

The J gene is TRBJ2-5, the V gene TRBV11-3; TRBD2 matches 7 bases. V lost 7 bases to trimming and J lost 4 bases; unmatched junction nucleotides: 15. Germline V gives CDR1 SGHNT, CDR2 YENEEA. This CDR3 comprises 16 residues. The CDR3 region is CASTPPGLHGRETQYF. The CDR3 nucleotides are TGTGCCAGCACCCCCCCGGGACTACATGGGAGAGAGACCCAGTACTTC.

This clone was counted a few times. The chain has TRBV18 and TRBJ1-1; tentatively, D is TRBD1 (6 bases). V lost 4 bases and J lost 4, with 16 bases in between. This CDR3 has 15 residues. The germline V gene has CDR1 KGHSH and CDR2 LQKENI. In DNA, the CDR3 is TGTGCCAGCTCACAGGGGGTGTCTCTGGGCACTGAAGCTTTCTTT. Translating it yields CASSQGVSLGTEAFF. Drawing the rest from reference TRBV18 and TRBJ1-1, the complete variable domain is NAGVMQNPRHLVRRRGQEARLRCSPMKGHSHVYWYRQLPEEGLKFMVYLQKENIIDESGMPKERFSAEFPKEGPSILRIQQVVRGDSAAYFCASSQGVSLGTEAFFGQGTRLTVV.

This clone was picked up a small number of times. This sequence joins TRBV27 and TRBJ1-2, with TRBD1 matching over 9 bases. The CDR3 extends over 15 amino acids. J gave up 2 bases and V 4 bases, and 5 bases lay outside the gene matches. CDR1 and CDR2 (germline): MNHEY, SMNVEV (reference sequence). CDR3 residues: CASSSHRGRNYGYTF. DNA for the CDR3: TGTGCCAGCAGTTCCCACAGGGGGCGGAACTATGGCTACACCTTC.

The genes are TRBV21-1 and TRBJ1-1; the table names TRBD1, a call not compared with the DNA. TRBV21-1 has pseudogene status. The CDR3 has 15 amino acids. The CDR3 protein is CASSKRGTGYTEAFF. The CDR3 DNA is TGTGCCAGCAGCAAAAGAGGGACAGGGTACACTGAAGCTTTCTTT.

The chain has TRBV7-8 and TRBJ2-7, with D unclear. V lost 4 bases, J lost 0 bases, and 7 bases lay in between. The germline V gene has CDR1 SGHVS and CDR2 FQNEAQ. The CDR3 extends over 13 amino acids. The CDR3 here is CASSSSSSYEQYF. As DNA, the CDR3 is TGTGCCAGCAGCTCCTCGAGCTCCTACGAGCAGTACTTC.

The gene calls are TRBV5-1 and TRBJ2-5; D call uncertain. CDR3 length: 15 residues. The V gene lost 5 bases and the J gene lost 0 bases, with 14 bases spanning the gap. Germline CDR1 and CDR2: SGHRS and YFSETQ. The CDR3 DNA follows: TGCGCCAGCAGTCCAGGCTTCACCAACCAAGAGACCCAGTACTTC. Amino acids: CASSPGFTNQETQYF.

J is TRBJ1-2 and V is TRBV5-1, with D tentatively TRBD1 (5 bases). V lost 4 bases, J lost 6 bases, and 13 bases lay in between. In germline, CDR1 is SGHRS, CDR2 YFSETQ. This CDR3 has 13 amino acids. The CDR3 bases are TGCGCCAGCAGCAGGACAAGAAATGATGGCTACACCTTC. Translated, it gives CASSRTRNDGYTF. The full variable domain, with the rest looked up from reference TRBV5-1 and TRBJ1-2, is KAGVTQTPRYLIKTRGQQVTLSCSPISGHRSVSWYQQTPGQGLQFLFEYFSETQRNKGNFPGRFSGRQFSNSRSEMNVSTLELGDSALYLCASSRTRNDGYTFGSGTRLTVV.

For the CDR3, the DNA is TGTGCCTGGAGTGTACGGCGGACGGGGTTAGGGACCGGGGAGCTGTTTTTT. The encoded protein is CAWSVRRTGLGTGELFF. The chain combines TRBV30 with TRBJ2-2, with D maybe TRBD2 (5 bases). The V gene lost 0 bases and the J gene lost 5 bases, with 19 bases spanning the gap. The CDR3 loop spans 17 amino acids. Germline loops: CDR1 GTSNPN, CDR2 SVGIG (reference sequence). The variable domain in full, completed from reference TRBV30 and TRBJ2-2, reads SQTIHQWPATLVQPVGSPLSLECTVEGTSNPNLYWYRQAAGRGLQLLFYSVGIGQISSEVPQNLSASRPQDRQFILSSKKLLLSDSGFYLCAWSVRRTGLGTGELFFGEGSRLTVL.

The chain recombines TRBV23-1 with TRBJ1-2, with D uncertain. TRBV23-1 is an open reading frame, and its role is uncertain. The CDR3 is made up of 16 amino acids. V was cut by 2 bases and J by 2 bases, with 15 bases left in between. CDR3 region: CASSQAESGLNYGYTF. Here the CDR3 DNA reads TGCGCCAGCAGTCAAGCCGAATCAGGACTGAACTATGGCTACACCTTC.

The chain couples TRBV19 to TRBJ1-5; 7 positions match TRBD1. This CDR3 region has 13 residues. Germline V CDR1 and CDR2: LNHDA, SQIVND (reference sequence). Losses at the gene ends were 6 bases for V and 11 bases for J; bases not matched to a gene: 10. Written as DNA, the CDR3 is TGTGCCAGTAGCGCAACAGGGGCCGTCTCCCAGCATTTT. This gives the protein CASSATGAVSQHF.

The chain is built from TRBV2 and TRBJ2-1, with 10 bases lining up with TRBD2. CDR3 length equals 15 residues. Unmatched junction bases numbered 7, after V lost 7 bases and J lost 4 bases. From germline, CDR1 is SNHLY and CDR2 FYNNEI. The CDR3 coding sequence is TGTGCCAGCACCCCCAGCGGGAGGGCTTACAATGAGCAGTTCTTC. It yields the protein CASTPSGRAYNEQFF. Complete variable domain (other parts from reference TRBV2 and TRBJ2-1): EPEVTQTPSHQVTQMGQEVILRCVPISNHLYFYWYRQILGQKVEFLVSFYNNEISEKSEIFDDQFSVERPDGSNFTLKIRSTKLEDSAMYFCASTPSGRAYNEQFFGPGTRLTVL.

The chain combines TRBV7-8 with TRBJ1-6; a possible D gene is TRBD1 (5 bases). Looked up from germline, CDR1 is SGHVS and CDR2 is FQNEAQ. CDR3 length: 15 amino acids. V was shortened by 1 base and J by 10 bases, with 14 bases between the two germline ends. CDR3 sequence: CASSLEVRVDSPLHF. The DNA of the CDR3 is TGTGCCAGCAGCTTAGAGGTCAGGGTGGACTCACCCCTCCACTTT.